Each of the 13 T cell receptor beta chains below was sequenced from the same sample in a study of T cell responses to AZD1222 COVID-19 vaccine. Profiling relied on immunoSEQ multiplex PCR, and the TCRdb table lists in-frame clones only, not all of them. The sample yields about 150,000 clones, about nine tenths seen once. The sample consisted of peripheral blood, taken 28 days after the second AZD1222 dose. The source is an adult who received the AZD1222 COVID-19 vaccine.

The genes are TRBV5-6 and TRBJ1-2; 8 nucleotides match TRBD1. J gave up 3 bases and V 0 bases, and 16 bases lay outside the gene matches. Germline values: CDR1 SGHDT, CDR2 YYEEEE. CDR3 size: 19 residues. Written as DNA, the CDR3 is TGTGCCAGCAGCTTGGGGACAGGGCTCGTCATACACATGGACTATGGCTACACCTTC. This gives the protein CASSLGTGLVIHMDYGYTF. Filled out from reference TRBV5-6 and TRBJ1-2, the complete variable domain reads DAGVTQSPTHLIKTRGQQVTLRCSPKSGHDTVSWYQQALGQGPQFIFQYYEEEERQRGNFPDRFSGHQFPNYSSELNVNALLLGDSALYLCASSLGTGLVIHMDYGYTFGSGTRLTVV.

The DNA for the CDR3 is TGTGCCAGCAGCCCTCCGGCCCGGGGGCGGCTTAACACTGAAGCTTTCTTT. Translated, it gives CASSPPARGRLNTEAFF. The chain links TRBV5-4 to TRBJ1-1, with D perhaps matching TRBD1 (6 bases). Trimming took 4 bases from V and 2 from J, leaving 21 bases between them. Germline V gene data show CDR1 as SGHNT and CDR2 as YYREEE (reference sequence). The CDR3 totals 17 residues.

Points on this clone: The sample holds other DNA sequences that translate to the same CDR3. The chain combines TRBV2 with TRBJ1-1, with D possibly matching TRBD1 (5 bases). Trimming stripped 4 bases from V and 1 base from J, with 7 bases between. This CDR3 comprises 13 residues. Germline CDR1 SNHLY, CDR2 FYNNEI. CDR3 in DNA: TGTGCCAGCAGTGGACAGAAGAACACTGAAGCTTTCTTT. Translation gives CASSGQKNTEAFF.

This chain connects TRBV28 to TRBJ2-7; weak D call: TRBD1 (6 bases). This CDR3 spans 13 amino acids. Germline V gives CDR1 MDHEN, CDR2 SYDVKM. Trimming removed 2 bases from V and 7 bases from J, with 12 bases in between. This CDR3 is CASSLGNREEQYF. CDR3 DNA: TGTGCCAGCAGTTTAGGTAACAGGGAGGAGCAGTACTTC.

This chain connects TRBV27 to TRBJ2-7; D remains ambiguous. V was clipped by 3 bases and J by 3 bases, with 12 bases between them. The CDR3 sequence is 14 residues long. Germline-derived CDR1 and CDR2 are MNHEY and SMNVEV (reference sequence). CDR3 DNA: TGTGCCAGCAGTTTTGAGGCGCGGAGCTACGAGCAGTACTTC. Encoded protein: CASSFEARSYEQYF.

V is TRBV27 and J is TRBJ2-7, with TRBD1 matching over 10 bases. Germline V gene data show CDR1 as MNHEY and CDR2 as SMNVEV (reference sequence). This CDR3 has 14 amino acids. Trimming at V came to 6 bases and at J to 5 bases, leaving 7 bases not matched to a gene. CDR3 bases: TGTGCCAGCAGCCTACGGGGACAGGGGCACGAGCAGTACTTC. This sequence encodes CASSLRGQGHEQYF.

This chain uses TRBV4-2 with TRBJ2-2; 14 bases align to TRBD2. V shed 3 bases, J shed 5 bases, and the junction held 5 bases outside the gene matches. In germline, CDR1 is LGHNA, CDR2 YNFKEQ. The CDR3 covers 17 residues. CDR3 protein: CASSQGLAGVGTGELFF. The CDR3 DNA is TGTGCCAGCAGCCAGGGACTAGCGGGGGTGGGTACCGGGGAGCTGTTTTTT.

The V gene is TRBV5-4, the J gene TRBJ2-5, with D tentatively TRBD2 (5 bases). V lost 0 bases, J lost 2 bases, and 17 bases lay in between. Germline V gene lookup returns CDR1 SGHNT and CDR2 YYREEE (reference sequence). The CDR3 sequence is 17 residues long. CDR3 nucleotide sequence: TGTGCCAGCAGCTTGGGGGCGCGGGTCGGAGGACAAGAGACCCAGTACTTC. It yields the protein CASSLGARVGGQETQYF.

The chain combines TRBV11-3 with TRBJ2-7, with 7 bases matching TRBD1. Germline values: CDR1 SGHNT, CDR2 YENEEA. There are 15 residues in the CDR3. V lost 5 bases to trimming and J lost 3 bases; unmatched junction nucleotides: 10. The CDR3 spells CASSPGQIGHYEQYF. CDR3 DNA sequence: TGTGCCAGCAGCCCGGGACAGATAGGCCACTACGAGCAGTACTTC.

V and J are TRBV19 and TRBJ1-4; a possible D gene is TRBD1 (5 bases). The CDR3 consists of 13 residues. Per the germline V gene, CDR1 is LNHDA and CDR2 is SQIVND (reference sequence). Trimming cost V 11 bases and J 5 bases, with 15 bases left between them. This CDR3 is CASEGDQNEKLFF. CDR3 coding DNA: TGTGCCTCAGAAGGGGATCAAAATGAAAAACTGTTTTTT.

The V and J genes are TRBV7-2 and TRBJ1-2; D uncertain. This CDR3 is 14 amino acids long. Germline lookup yields CDR1 SGHTA and CDR2 FQGNSA. Trimming stripped 1 base from V and 3 bases from J, with 9 bases between. CDR3 coding DNA: TGTGCCAGCAGCTTAGTCTCCATTCACTATGGCTACACCTTC. It encodes CASSLVSIHYGYTF.

The chain has TRBV19 and TRBJ1-2; no clear D. CDR3 length: 15 amino acids. Germline V CDR1 and CDR2: LNHDA, SQIVND (reference sequence). V dropped 9 bases and J dropped 4 bases, with 21 bases sitting between them. CDR3 sequence: CASTPAGNSLYGYTF. Written as DNA, the CDR3 is TGTGCCAGCACCCCGGCCGGCAACAGCCTCTATGGCTACACCTTC.

The CDR3 loop is CASSGPRDRGLATGTEAFF. The CDR3 coding sequence is TGTGCCAGTAGTGGCCCCCGGGACAGGGGGCTGGCTACGGGCACTGAAGCTTTCTTT. V usage is TRBV19 and J usage is TRBJ1-1, with TRBD1 matching 12 bases. The trim removed 5 bases at V and 4 bases at J, leaving 17 bases unmatched. Germline CDR1 and CDR2: LNHDA and SQIVND (reference sequence). The CDR3 spans 19 residues.